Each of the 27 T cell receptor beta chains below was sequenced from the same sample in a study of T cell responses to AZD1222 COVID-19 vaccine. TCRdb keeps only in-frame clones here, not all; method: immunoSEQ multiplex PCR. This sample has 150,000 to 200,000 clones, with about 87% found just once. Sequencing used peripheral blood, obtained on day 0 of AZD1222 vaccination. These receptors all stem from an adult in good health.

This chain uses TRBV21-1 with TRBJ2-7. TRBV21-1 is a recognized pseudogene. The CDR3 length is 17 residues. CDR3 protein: CASSKFRGRGSSYEQYF. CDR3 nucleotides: TGTGCCAGCAGCAAATTTCGGGGGCGCGGCAGCTCCTACGAGCAGTACTTC.

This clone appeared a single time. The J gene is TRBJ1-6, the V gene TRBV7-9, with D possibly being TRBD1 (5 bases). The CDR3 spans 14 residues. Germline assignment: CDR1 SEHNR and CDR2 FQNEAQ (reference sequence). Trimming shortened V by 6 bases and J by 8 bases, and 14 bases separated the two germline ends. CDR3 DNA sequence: TGTGCCAGCAGAGGGGAGGGGAGTTATTCACCCCTCCACTTT. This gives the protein CASRGEGSYSPLHF.

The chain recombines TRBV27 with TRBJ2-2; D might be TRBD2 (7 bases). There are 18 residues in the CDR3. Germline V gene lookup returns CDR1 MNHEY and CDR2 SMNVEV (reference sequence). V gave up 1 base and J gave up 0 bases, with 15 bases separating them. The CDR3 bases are TGTGCCAGCAGTTTATGGGGGGGCGCGGGTTCGAACACCGGGGAGCTGTTTTTT. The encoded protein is CASSLWGGAGSNTGELFF.

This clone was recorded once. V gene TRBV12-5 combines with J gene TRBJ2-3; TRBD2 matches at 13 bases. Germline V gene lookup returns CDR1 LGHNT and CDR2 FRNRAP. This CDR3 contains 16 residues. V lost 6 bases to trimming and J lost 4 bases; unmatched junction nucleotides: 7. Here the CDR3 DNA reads TGTGCTAGTGGAACTACTAGCGGGGGGGCCCCAGATACGCAGTATTTT. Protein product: CASGTTSGGAPDTQYF.

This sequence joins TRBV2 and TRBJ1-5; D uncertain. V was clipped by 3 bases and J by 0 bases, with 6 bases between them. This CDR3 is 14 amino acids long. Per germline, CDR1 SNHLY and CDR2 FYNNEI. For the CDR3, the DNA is TGTGCCAGCAGTGACAGTAATAGCAATCAGCCCCAGCATTTT. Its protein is CASSDSNSNQPQHF.

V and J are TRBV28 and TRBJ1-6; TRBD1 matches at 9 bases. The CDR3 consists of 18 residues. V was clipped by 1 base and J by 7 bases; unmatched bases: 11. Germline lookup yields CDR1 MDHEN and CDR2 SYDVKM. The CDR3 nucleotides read TGTGCCAGCAGTTTATCCGCCGGACAGGGGTTCGGGAATTCACCCCTCCACTTT. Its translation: CASSLSAGQGFGNSPLHF.

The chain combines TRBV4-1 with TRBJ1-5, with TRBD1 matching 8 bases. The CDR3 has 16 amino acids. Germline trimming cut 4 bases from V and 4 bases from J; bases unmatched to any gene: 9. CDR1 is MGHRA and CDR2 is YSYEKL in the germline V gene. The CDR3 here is CASSLTQGGHNQPQHF. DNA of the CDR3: TGCGCCAGCAGCCTTACACAGGGGGGGCATAATCAGCCCCAGCATTTT.

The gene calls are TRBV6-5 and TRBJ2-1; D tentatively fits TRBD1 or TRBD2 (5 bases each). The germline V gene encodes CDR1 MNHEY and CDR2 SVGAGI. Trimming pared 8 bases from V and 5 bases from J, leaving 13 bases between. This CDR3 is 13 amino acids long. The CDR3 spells CASYSGADNEQFF. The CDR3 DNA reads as TGTGCCAGCTATTCCGGGGCCGACAATGAGCAGTTCTTC.

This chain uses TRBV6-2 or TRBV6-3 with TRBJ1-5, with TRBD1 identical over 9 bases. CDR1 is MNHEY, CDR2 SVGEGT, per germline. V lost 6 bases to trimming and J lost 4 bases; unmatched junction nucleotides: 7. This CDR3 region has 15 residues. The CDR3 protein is CASSGAGTGNQPQHF. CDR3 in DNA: TGTGCCAGCAGCGGAGCCGGGACAGGGAATCAGCCCCAGCATTTT.

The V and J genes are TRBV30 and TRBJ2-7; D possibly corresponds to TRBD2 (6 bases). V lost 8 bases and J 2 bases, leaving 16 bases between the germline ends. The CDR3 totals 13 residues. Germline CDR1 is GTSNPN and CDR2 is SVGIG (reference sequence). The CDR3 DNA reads TGTGCCACCCCGGGGGACCAAACCTACGAGCAGTACTTC. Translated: CATPGDQTYEQYF.

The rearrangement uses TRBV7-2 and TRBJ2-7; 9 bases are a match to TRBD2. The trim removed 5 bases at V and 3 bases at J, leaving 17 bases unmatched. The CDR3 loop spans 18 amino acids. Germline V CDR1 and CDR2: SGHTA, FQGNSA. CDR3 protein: CASSRSSPTSGNFYEQYF. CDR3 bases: TGTGCCAGCAGCCGGTCTTCTCCGACTAGCGGAAATTTCTACGAGCAGTACTTC.

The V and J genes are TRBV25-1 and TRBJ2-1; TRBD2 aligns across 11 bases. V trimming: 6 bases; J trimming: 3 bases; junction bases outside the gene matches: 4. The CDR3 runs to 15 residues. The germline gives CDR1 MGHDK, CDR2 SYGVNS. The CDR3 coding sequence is TGTGCCAGCAGCCGGACTAGCGGGCTCTACAATGAGCAGTTCTTC. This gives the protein CASSRTSGLYNEQFF.

This CDR3 reads CALGPDNQPQHF. The CDR3 DNA reads TGTGCCCTTGGTCCAGATAATCAGCCCCAGCATTTT. This chain connects TRBV19 to TRBJ1-5; the D is unclear. Trimming left V 11 bases short and J 4 bases short, with 12 bases between. The length of the CDR3 is 12 residues. Germline V gene lookup returns CDR1 LNHDA and CDR2 SQIVND (reference sequence).

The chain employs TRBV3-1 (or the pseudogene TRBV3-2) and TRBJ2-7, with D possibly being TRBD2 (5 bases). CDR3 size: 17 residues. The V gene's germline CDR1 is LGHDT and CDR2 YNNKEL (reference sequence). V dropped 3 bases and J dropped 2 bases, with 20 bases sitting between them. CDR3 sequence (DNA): TGTGCCAGCAGCCAGTTTTTACGGGGTCTTATCACCTACGAGCAGTACTTC. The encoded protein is CASSQFLRGLITYEQYF.

The CDR3, as DNA: TGTGCCAGCAGCTCCGGACGGGGATACTATGGCTACACCTTC. Residues: CASSSGRGYYGYTF. The V call is TRBV11-1, the J call TRBJ1-2; no clear D. V dropped 4 bases and J dropped 3 bases, with 12 bases sitting between them. Germline CDR1 reads SGHAT; CDR2 reads FQDESV (reference sequence). The CDR3 consists of 14 residues.

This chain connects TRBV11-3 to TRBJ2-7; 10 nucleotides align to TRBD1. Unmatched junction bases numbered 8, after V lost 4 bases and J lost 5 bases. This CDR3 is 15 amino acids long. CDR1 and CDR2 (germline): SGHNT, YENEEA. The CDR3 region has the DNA TGTGCCAGCAGCTCACAGACCGGGACAGGGGACGAGCAGTACTTC. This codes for CASSSQTGTGDEQYF.

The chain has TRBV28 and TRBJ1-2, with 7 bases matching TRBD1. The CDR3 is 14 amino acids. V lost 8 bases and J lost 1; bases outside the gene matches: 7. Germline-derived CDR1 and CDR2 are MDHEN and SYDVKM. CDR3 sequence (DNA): TGTGCCAGCGGCCTTGGGACAGTTAACTATGGCTACACCTTC. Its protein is CASGLGTVNYGYTF.

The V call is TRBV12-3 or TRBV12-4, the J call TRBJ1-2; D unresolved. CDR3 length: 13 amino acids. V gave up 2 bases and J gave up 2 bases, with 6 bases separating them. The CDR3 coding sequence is TGTGCCAGCAGTTTACAGGAGAACTATGGCTACACCTTC. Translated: CASSLQENYGYTF.

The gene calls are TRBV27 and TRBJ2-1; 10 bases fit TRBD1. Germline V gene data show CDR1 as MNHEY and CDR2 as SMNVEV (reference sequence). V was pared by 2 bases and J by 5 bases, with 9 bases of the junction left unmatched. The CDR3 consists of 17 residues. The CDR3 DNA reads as TGTGCCAGCAGTTTAACCGAAGGACAGGGGGGAAACAATGAGCAGTTCTTC. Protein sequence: CASSLTEGQGGNNEQFF.

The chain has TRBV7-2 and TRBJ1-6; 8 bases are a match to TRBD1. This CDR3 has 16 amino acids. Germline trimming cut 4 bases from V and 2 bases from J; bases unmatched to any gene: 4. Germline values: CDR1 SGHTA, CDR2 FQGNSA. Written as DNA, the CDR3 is TGTGCCAGCAGCTACGACAGGGGTGCCTATAATTCACCCCTCCACTTT. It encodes CASSYDRGAYNSPLHF.

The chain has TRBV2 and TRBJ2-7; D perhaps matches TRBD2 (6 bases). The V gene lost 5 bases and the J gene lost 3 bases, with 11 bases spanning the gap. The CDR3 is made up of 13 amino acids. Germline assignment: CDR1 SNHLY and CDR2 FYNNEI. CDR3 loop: CASSSGAYYEQYF. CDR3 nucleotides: TGTGCCAGCAGTTCGGGAGCCTACTACGAGCAGTACTTC.

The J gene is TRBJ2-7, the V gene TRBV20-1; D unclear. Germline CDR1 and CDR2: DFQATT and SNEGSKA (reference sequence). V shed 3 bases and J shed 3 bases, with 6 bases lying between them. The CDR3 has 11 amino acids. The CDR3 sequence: CSASINYEQYF. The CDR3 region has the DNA TGCAGTGCTAGTATTAACTACGAGCAGTACTTC.

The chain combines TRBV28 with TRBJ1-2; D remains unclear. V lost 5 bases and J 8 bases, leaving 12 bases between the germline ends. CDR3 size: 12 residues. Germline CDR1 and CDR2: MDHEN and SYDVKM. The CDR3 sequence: CASSPVGWGYTF. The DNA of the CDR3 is TGTGCCAGCAGTCCCGTAGGATGGGGCTACACCTTC.

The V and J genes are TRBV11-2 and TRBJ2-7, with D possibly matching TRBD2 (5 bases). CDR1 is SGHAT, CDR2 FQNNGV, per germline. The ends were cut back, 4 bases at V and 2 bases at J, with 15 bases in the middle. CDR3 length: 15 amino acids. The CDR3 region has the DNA TGTGCCAGCAGCTCCGGCAGTAGCGTGACCTACGAGCAGTACTTC. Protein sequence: CASSSGSSVTYEQYF.

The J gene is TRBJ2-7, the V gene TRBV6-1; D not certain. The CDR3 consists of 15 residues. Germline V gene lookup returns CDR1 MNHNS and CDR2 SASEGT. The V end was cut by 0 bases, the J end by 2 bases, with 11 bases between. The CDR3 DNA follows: TGTGCCAGCAGTGAAGCGTACGGCCCCCCCTACGAGCAGTACTTC. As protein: CASSEAYGPPYEQYF.

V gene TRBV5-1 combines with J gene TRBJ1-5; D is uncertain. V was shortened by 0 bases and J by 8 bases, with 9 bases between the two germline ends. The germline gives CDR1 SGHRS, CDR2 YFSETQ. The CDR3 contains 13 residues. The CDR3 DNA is TGCGCCAGCAGCTTGGCCGGAAGGGAGCCCCAGCATTTT. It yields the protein CASSLAGREPQHF. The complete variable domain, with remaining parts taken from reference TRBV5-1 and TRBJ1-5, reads KAGVTQTPRYLIKTRGQQVTLSCSPISGHRSVSWYQQTPGQGLQFLFEYFSETQRNKGNFPGRFSGRQFSNSRSEMNVSTLELGDSALYLCASSLAGREPQHFGDGTRLSIL.

The CDR3 reads CASSLAVSDEKLFF. The DNA for the CDR3 is TGTGCCAGCAGCTTGGCCGTGTCAGATGAAAAACTGTTTTTT. This chain links TRBV5-8 with TRBJ1-4; no clear D gene. Germline assignment: CDR1 SGHTS and CDR2 YDEGEE. V lost 0 bases, J lost 6 bases, and 9 bases lay in between. The CDR3 has 14 residues. Combining the CDR3 with reference TRBV5-8 and TRBJ1-4 gives the whole variable domain EAGVTQSPTHLIKTRGQQATLRCSPISGHTSVYWYQQALGLGLQFLLWYDEGEERNRGNFPPRFSGRQFPNYSSELNVNALELEDSALYLCASSLAVSDEKLFFGSGTQLSVL.